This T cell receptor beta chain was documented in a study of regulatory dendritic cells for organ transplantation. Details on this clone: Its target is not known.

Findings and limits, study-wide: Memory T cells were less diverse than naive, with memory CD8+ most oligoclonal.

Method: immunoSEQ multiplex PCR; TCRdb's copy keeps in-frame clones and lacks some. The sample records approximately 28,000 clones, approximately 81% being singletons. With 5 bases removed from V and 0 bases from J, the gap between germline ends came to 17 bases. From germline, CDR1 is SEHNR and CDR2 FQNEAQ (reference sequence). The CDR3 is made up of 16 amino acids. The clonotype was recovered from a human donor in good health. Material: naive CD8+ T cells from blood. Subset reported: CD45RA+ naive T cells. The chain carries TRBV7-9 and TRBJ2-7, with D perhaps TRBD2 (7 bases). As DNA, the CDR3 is TGTGCCAGCAGCCCCGAAGGGGGGGGCCTCTCCTACGAGCAGTACTTC. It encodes CASSPEGGGLSYEQYF. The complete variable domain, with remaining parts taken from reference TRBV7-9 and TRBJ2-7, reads DTGVSQNPRHKITKRGQNVTFRCDPISEHNRLYWYRQTLGQGPEFLTYFQNEAQLEKSRLLSDRFSAERPKGSFSTLEIQRTEQGDSAMYLCASSPEGGGLSYEQYFGPGTRLTVT.